One T cell receptor (beta chain) is described in this entry. Its specificity is unknown. These data originate in a study of CD8+ T cells in alopecia areata. On the study more broadly: Those treated were given oral tofacitinib at 5 to 10 mg twice daily. Treatment with tofacitinib (6 to 18 months) was followed by 6 months off drug.

The treatment: oral pan-JAK inhibitor, 5-10 mg twice daily. cDNA reverse transcribed from extracted RNA served as the sequencing template. The data were produced by immunoSEQ multiplex PCR, yet TCRdb's version contains in-frame clones alone and is incomplete. The repertoire holds some 58,000 clones, with about half as singletons. Germline loops: CDR1 MGHDK, CDR2 SYGVNS. J was trimmed by 4 bases and V by 6 bases; bases with no gene match: 6. CDR3 length: 14 amino acids. Findings of the study overall: Across lesional scalp, and particularly alopecia totalis/universalis, clonality surpassed that of normal scalp.

The gene calls are TRBV25-1 and TRBJ2-5; the match to TRBD1 covers 9 bases. This receptor was obtained from a human donor with alopecia areata. The sequencing here drew on CD8+ T cells sorted from blood, taken at roughly week 36, from a patient treated with tofacitinib. CDR3 region: CASRGQGIRETQYF. As DNA, the CDR3 is TGTGCCAGCAGGGGACAGGGCATCCGAGAGACCCAGTACTTC.